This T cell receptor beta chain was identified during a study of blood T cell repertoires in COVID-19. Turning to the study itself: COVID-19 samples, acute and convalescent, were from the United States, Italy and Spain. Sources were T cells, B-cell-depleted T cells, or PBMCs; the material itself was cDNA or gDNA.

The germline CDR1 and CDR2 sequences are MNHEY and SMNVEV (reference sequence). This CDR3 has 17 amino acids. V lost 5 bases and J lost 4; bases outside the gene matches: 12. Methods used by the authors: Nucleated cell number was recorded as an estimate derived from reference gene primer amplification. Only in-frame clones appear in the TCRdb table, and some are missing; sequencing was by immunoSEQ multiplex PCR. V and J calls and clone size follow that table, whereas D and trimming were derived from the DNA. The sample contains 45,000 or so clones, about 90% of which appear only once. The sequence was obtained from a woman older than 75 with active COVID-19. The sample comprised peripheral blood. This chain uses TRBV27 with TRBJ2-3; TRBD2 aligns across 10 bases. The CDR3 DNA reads TGTGCCAGCAGTCCAGGGGCTAGCGGGGGACGGGCAGATACGCAGTATTTT. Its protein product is CASSPGASGGRADTQYF.